This T cell receptor (beta chain) was recorded in a study of early T cells in non-severe SARS-CoV-2 infection. MiXCR was run by TCRdb on the 5' RACE reads, yielding one entry per CDR3 protein. The table includes 57,000 or so distinct CDR3 sequences, around 13% detected once. This clonotype has a handful of counts. The V gene lost 1 base and the J gene lost 1 base, with 5 bases spanning the gap. CDR1 SGDLS and CDR2 YYNGEE come from the germline V gene. This CDR3 has 13 residues. The chain joins TRBV9 to TRBJ2-5; D not resolved. The sequence derives from an adult who was a healthcare worker with PCR-confirmed SARS-CoV-2 infection or an uninfected control (not recorded which). Input material: whole blood. This CDR3 is CASSVSLQETQYF. In DNA, the CDR3 is TGTGCCAGCAGCGTATCCCTCCAAGAGACCCAGTACTTC.